This is a list of T cell receptor beta chains from one sample in a study of blood T cell repertoires in COVID-19. Repertoires were generated with immunoSEQ multiplex PCR, while TCRdb's copy carries only in-frame clones and drops some. The sample lists more than 200,000 clones; more than 75% were seen once. The sequenced sample was peripheral blood. These receptors were taken from a woman aged 55-70 years with COVID-19, enrolled during active disease. The CDR3 runs from the conserved cysteine through the conserved F or W. A D gene is named only where the DNA matches it firmly. A clone size is listed for some rows: how often the clone was seen (once, few, many), or a class if it is expanded.

clone size	D gene	J gene	V gene	CDR3 DNA	CDR3 protein
.	.	TRBJ1-1	TRBV19	TGTGCCAGTAGTATAGATCCGTCGGGGAACACTGAAGCTTTCTTT	CASSIDPSGNTEAFF
.	.	TRBJ1-6	TRBV12-3/TRBV12-4	TGTGCCAGCAGTACAGGGATTAATTCACCCCTCCACTTT	CASSTGINSPLHF
once	TRBD1	TRBJ1-2	TRBV9	TGTGCCAGCAGCGCCTTCAGGGGGCCTGGCTACACCTTC	CASSAFRGPGYTF
.	.	TRBJ1-1	TRBV28	TGTGCCAGCAGTCCCGCCCTACTCGAAGCTTTCTTT	CASSPALLEAFF
.	TRBD1	TRBJ1-1	TRBV4-1	TGCGCCAGCAGCCAAGCGGGATCCCCCCTAGGGGGCCTCGCGAACACTGAAGCTTTCTTT	CASSQAGSPLGGLANTEAFF
.	TRBD2	TRBJ2-1	TRBV15	TGTGCCACCAGCAGAGAAGCGGGAGGGTCGAATGAGCAGTTCTTC	CATSREAGGSNEQFF
.	.	TRBJ2-5	TRBV6-6	TGTGCCAGCAGTTACAACAGCGGGACAAGGGGGGAGACCCAGTACTTC	CASSYNSGTRGETQYF
.	.	TRBJ1-5	TRBV2	TGTGCCAGCAGTGAAAGGACAGCCGGAGGTCAGCCCCAGCATTTT	CASSERTAGGQPQHF
.	.	TRBJ1-1	TRBV7-2	TGTGCCAGCAGCTTAGCCGTTTTCACTGAAGCTTTCTTT	CASSLAVFTEAFF
.	.	TRBJ1-6	TRBV2	TGTGCCAGCAGGGAGGTCCCAGGCAGCTCCTATAATTCACCCCTCCACTTT	CASREVPGSSYNSPLHF
.	.	TRBJ1-1	TRBV6-6	TGTGCCAGCAGTTACCCTAAAGTCTCGCTTACTGAAGCTTTCTTT	CASSYPKVSLTEAFF
.	TRBD2	TRBJ2-1	TRBV7-2	TGTGCCAGCAGCTTAGCCAGCGGGAATACGAATGAGCAGTTCTTC	CASSLASGNTNEQFF
.	.	TRBJ2-3	TRBV1	TGCACCAGCAGTGACGGACTAGCGGGAGGGCCTGATACGCAGTATTTT	CTSSDGLAGGPDTQYF
.	.	TRBJ2-7	TRBV4-2	TGTGCCAGCAGCCAAGACCTTGGGGGGAACGAGCAGTACTTC	CASSQDLGGNEQYF
.	.	TRBJ2-1	TRBV19	TGTGCCAGTAGTCCGAGGGACAATGAGCAGTTCTTC	CASSPRDNEQFF
.	.	TRBJ2-2	TRBV9	TGTGCCAGCAGCGAAACAGGGTCCGGGGAGCTGTTTTTT	CASSETGSGELFF
many	TRBD1	TRBJ1-2	TRBV6-2/TRBV6-3	TGTGCCAGCAGTATCCGGGACAGGGCTAACTATGGCTACACCTTC	CASSIRDRANYGYTF
.	.	TRBJ1-5	TRBV4-3	TGCGCCAGCAGCCTCTCGGCCCAGGGTGGGAATCAGCCCCAGCATTTT	CASSLSAQGGNQPQHF
.	TRBD1	TRBJ1-5	TRBV19	TGTGCCAGTAGTATACCGACTACAGGGGTGAATCAGCCCCAGCATTTT	CASSIPTTGVNQPQHF
.	.	TRBJ2-1	TRBV19	TGTGCCAGTTCGTCTAAAAGTTCCTACAATGAGCAGTTCTTC	CASSSKSSYNEQFF
.	TRBD1	TRBJ2-6	TRBV3-1/TRBV3-2	TGTGCCAGCAGCCAAGATTTTTTCGGACAGGGGGGAGCTGGGGCCAACGTCCTGACTTTC	CASSQDFFGQGGAGANVLTF
.	TRBD1	TRBJ1-5	TRBV19	TGTGCCAGTAGTATAGATCGGGGACAGGGTGTTCAGCCCCAGCATTTT	CASSIDRGQGVQPQHF
.	TRBD2	TRBJ2-7	TRBV19	TGTGCCAGTGGGGTAGCGGGAGGACACCGGTACGAGCAGTACTTC	CASGVAGGHRYEQYF
.	.	TRBJ1-1	TRBV3-1/TRBV3-2	TGTGCCAGCAGCCCACGGTTGGTCACTGAAGCTTTCTTT	CASSPRLVTEAFF
.	TRBD1	TRBJ2-2	TRBV7-3	TGTGCCAGCAGCGTAGGGGGACAGAGCACCGGGGAGCTGTTTTTT	CASSVGGQSTGELFF
.	.	TRBJ2-5	TRBV30	TGTGCCTGGATCCCCGGACTGCCGTACCAAGAGACCCAGTACTTC	CAWIPGLPYQETQYF
.	.	TRBJ1-2	TRBV6-4	TGTGCCAGCAGTGCCGCACATGGCTTGGGGGCGACTCTCTTC	CASSAAHGLGATLF
.	.	TRBJ1-5	TRBV28	TGTGCCAGCAGGAGAGGGCGGCGACAGGGCAATCAGCCCCAGCATTTT	CASRRGRRQGNQPQHF
.	TRBD2	TRBJ2-2	TRBV29-1	TGCAGCGTTGGATCGGGACTAGCGGCCACCGGGGAGCTGTTTTTT	CSVGSGLAATGELFF
once	TRBD2	TRBJ2-3	TRBV6-6	TGTGCCAGCAGTCGGCTAGCGGGGATAGATACGCAGTATTTT	CASSRLAGIDTQYF
once	TRBD2	TRBJ2-7	TRBV4-2	TGTGCCAGCAGCCAAGGTAGACTAGCGGGCGAGCAGTACTTC	CASSQGRLAGEQYF
few	.	TRBJ1-1	TRBV7-9	TGTGCCAGCAGTTGGGGCTCGAACACTGAAGCTTTCTTT	CASSWGSNTEAFF
.	.	TRBJ2-3	TRBV5-1	TGCGCCAGCAGCTTGTATCCGACACAAGGCACAGATACGCAGTATTTT	CASSLYPTQGTDTQYF
.	.	TRBJ1-1	TRBV19	TGTGCCAGTAGTATGAGCAGGGTCTGGAACACTGAAGCTTTCTTT	CASSMSRVWNTEAFF
few	TRBD2	TRBJ2-5	TRBV15	TGTGCCACCAGCAGAGATCTTGGACTAGCGGGCACCCAAGAGACCCAGTACTTC	CATSRDLGLAGTQETQYF
.	TRBD2	TRBJ2-3	TRBV7-7	TGTGCCAGCAGCCGAGGGATTACTAGCGAGGCGTATTTT	CASSRGITSEAYF
.	TRBD2	TRBJ2-1	TRBV7-2	TGTGCCAGCAGCCCCAGCGGGGCGAGCTCCTACAATGAGCAGTTCTTC	CASSPSGASSYNEQFF
.	.	TRBJ2-7	TRBV11-2	TGTGCCAGCAGCTTAGATACTCCCTCTAGGTTCGAGCAGTACTTC	CASSLDTPSRFEQYF
.	TRBD1	TRBJ2-7	TRBV15	TGTGCCACCAGATCGACAGGGGGCTCCTACGAGCAGTACTTC	CATRSTGGSYEQYF
few	.	TRBJ1-6	TRBV30	TGTGCCTGGAGTGCCGGGATTTCTGATTCACCCCTCCACTTT	CAWSAGISDSPLHF
few	.	TRBJ1-1	TRBV7-9	TGTGCCAGCAGTCTTGGGGGGAGGACTGAAGCTTTCTTT	CASSLGGRTEAFF
once	TRBD1	TRBJ2-5	TRBV6-2/TRBV6-3	TGTGCCAGCAGCAAGACAAGACAGGGTGAGACCCAGTACTTC	CASSKTRQGETQYF
.	TRBD2	TRBJ2-2	TRBV11-2	TGTGCCAGCAGCTCCGGACTAGCGGGAGGCTGGAACACCGGGGAGCTGTTTTTT	CASSSGLAGGWNTGELFF
.	.	TRBJ1-6	TRBV5-4	TGTGCCAGCAGCCAACAGGGATTAGGGAATTCACCCCTCCACTTT	CASSQQGLGNSPLHF
.	TRBD2	TRBJ2-1	TRBV9	TGTGCCAGCAGCGTAGGAGGAGTAGCGGGTAACAATGAGCAGTTCTTC	CASSVGGVAGNNEQFF
.	.	TRBJ1-3	TRBV9	TGTGCCAGCAGCGTAGGTCCCGGAGTCTCTGGAAACACCATATATTTT	CASSVGPGVSGNTIYF
.	.	TRBJ2-5	TRBV7-8	TGTGCCAGCAGCTTCTCCGGGGAAGAGACCCAGTACTTC	CASSFSGEETQYF
.	.	TRBJ2-7	TRBV18	TGTGCCAGCTCACCGACAGGTGTCATTTACGAGCAGTACTTC	CASSPTGVIYEQYF
.	.	TRBJ1-2	TRBV5-1	TGCGCCAGCAGCCAGGACAGACATTCGCCTAACTATGGCTACACCTTC	CASSQDRHSPNYGYTF
.	TRBD1	TRBJ2-5	TRBV24-1	TGTGCCACCAGTGACTGGACAGGGGGCGAACAAGAGACCCAGTACTTC	CATSDWTGGEQETQYF
.	.	TRBJ2-1	TRBV7-9	TGTGCCAGCAGCAGGGCCGATGAGCAGTTCTTC	CASSRADEQFF
.	.	TRBJ1-1	TRBV5-6	TGTGCCAGCAGCTTTTGGGGCAGCAGGGTAAGAGAAGCTTTCTTT	CASSFWGSRVREAFF
.	TRBD2	TRBJ2-3	TRBV20-1	TGCAGTGCTAGTGGGCTAGCGGGAGCAGATACGCAGTATTTT	CSASGLAGADTQYF
.	TRBD2	TRBJ2-3	TRBV5-1	TGCGCCAGCACCCCTAGCGGGAGGAACACAGATACGCAGTATTTT	CASTPSGRNTDTQYF
.	.	TRBJ2-1	TRBV9	TGTGCCAGCAGCGTAGGACCCGACTCCTCGGGAAGTGAGCAGTTCTTC	CASSVGPDSSGSEQFF
.	TRBD2	TRBJ2-7	TRBV18	TGTGCCAGCTCACGGGGACTAGCGGGAAGGTACGAGCAGTACTTC	CASSRGLAGRYEQYF
.	.	TRBJ1-5	TRBV28	TGTGCCAGCTCGCAGGGGCGTGCGGGTCAGCCCCAGCATTTT	CASSQGRAGQPQHF